This TCR beta chain was identified during a study of CD8 T cells in Susac syndrome. RNA amounts of about 0.5 to 1 ug underwent reverse transcription with random hexamers. TCRdb called the immunoSEQ multiplex PCR reads again in MiXCR, with one record for every CDR3 protein. Of tens of thousands of distinct CDR3 sequences in the sample, approximately 96% were seen once. This CDR3 region has 15 residues. The ends were cut back, 4 bases at V and 5 bases at J, with 17 bases in the middle. Germline V gene sequence: CDR1 MNHEY, CDR2 SVGAGI. The TCR sequence derives from a human donor with Susac syndrome. The sequenced sample was CD8+ T cells from PBMCs. The chain links TRBV6-5 to TRBJ1-1; no definite D call. The CDR3 DNA is TGTGCCAGCAGTTCCACGGACCCTCGAGAAACTGAAGCTTTCTTT. This sequence encodes CASSSTDPRETEAFF.